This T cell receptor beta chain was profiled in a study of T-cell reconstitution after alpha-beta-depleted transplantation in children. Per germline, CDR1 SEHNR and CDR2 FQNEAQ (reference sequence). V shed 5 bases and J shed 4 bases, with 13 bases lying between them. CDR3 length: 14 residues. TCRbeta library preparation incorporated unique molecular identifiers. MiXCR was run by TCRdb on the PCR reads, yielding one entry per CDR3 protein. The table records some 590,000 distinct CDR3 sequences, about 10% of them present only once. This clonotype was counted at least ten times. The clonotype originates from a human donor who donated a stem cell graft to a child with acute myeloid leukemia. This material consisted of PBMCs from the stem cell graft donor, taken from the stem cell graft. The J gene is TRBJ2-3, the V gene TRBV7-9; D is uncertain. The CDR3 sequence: CASSRPLQPDTQYF. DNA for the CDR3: TGTGCCAGCAGCCGGCCTCTACAACCAGATACGCAGTATTTT.